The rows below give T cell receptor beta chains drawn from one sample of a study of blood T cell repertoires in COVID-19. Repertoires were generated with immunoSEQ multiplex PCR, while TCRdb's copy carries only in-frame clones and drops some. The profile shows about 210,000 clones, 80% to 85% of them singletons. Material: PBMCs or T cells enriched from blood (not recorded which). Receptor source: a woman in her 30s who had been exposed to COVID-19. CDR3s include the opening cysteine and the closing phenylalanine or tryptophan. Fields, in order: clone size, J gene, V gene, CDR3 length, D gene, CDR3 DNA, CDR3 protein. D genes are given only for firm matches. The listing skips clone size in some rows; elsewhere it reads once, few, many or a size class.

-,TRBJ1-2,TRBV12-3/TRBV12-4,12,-,TGTGCCAGCAGATCGACAGTAATGGGCTACACCTTC,CASRSTVMGYTF
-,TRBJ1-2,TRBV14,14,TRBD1,TGTGCCAGCAGCCCCGGGACAGCTAGCTATGGCTACACCTTC,CASSPGTASYGYTF
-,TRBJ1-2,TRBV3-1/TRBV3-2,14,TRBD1,TGTGCCAGCAGCCAGTACGGGACAGGGGATGGCTACACCTTC,CASSQYGTGDGYTF
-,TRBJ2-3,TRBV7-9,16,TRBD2,TGTGCCAGCAGCTTAGCGACTAGCCGGAGCGCAGATACGCAGTATTTT,CASSLATSRSADTQYF
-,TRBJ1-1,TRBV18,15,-,TGTGCCAGCTCACTGTCCACGGTGATAAACACTGAAGCTTTCTTT,CASSLSTVINTEAFF
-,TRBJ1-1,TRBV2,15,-,TGTGCCAGCAGCCCCCTAGGCAAGGAGGTCACTGAAGCTTTCTTT,CASSPLGKEVTEAFF
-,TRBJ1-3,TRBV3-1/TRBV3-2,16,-,TGTGCCAGCAGCCAAGAGAGAGAGGGCGCTGGAAACACCATATATTTT,CASSQEREGAGNTIYF
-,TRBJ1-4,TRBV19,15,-,TGTGCCAGTAGGCGACAGGACAAGCATAATGAAAAACTGTTTTTT,CASRRQDKHNEKLFF
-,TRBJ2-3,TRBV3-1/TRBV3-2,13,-,TGTGCCAGCCGGGCCGGGGGCACAGATACGCAGTATTTT,CASRAGGTDTQYF
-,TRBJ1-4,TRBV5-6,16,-,TGTGCCAGCAGCTTGGTCGTGACAGCAACTAATGAAAAACTGTTTTTT,CASSLVVTATNEKLFF
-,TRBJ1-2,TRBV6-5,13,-,TGTGCCAGCAGGGGGGCCGACTTCTTTGGCTACACCTTC,CASRGADFFGYTF
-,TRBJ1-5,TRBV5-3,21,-,TGTGCCAGAAGCTTGGGACAGGTTTGCGTGGGCGGAAGTCTAAGCAATCAGCCCCAGCATTTT,CARSLGQVCVGGSLSNQPQHF
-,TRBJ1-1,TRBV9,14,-,TGTGCCAGCAGTCCTTCAGGGGCGGACACTGAAGCTTTCTTT,CASSPSGADTEAFF
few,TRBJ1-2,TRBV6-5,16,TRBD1,TGTGCCAGCAGTTATGGGGGGACAGTGCTTGACCGGGGCTACACCTTC,CASSYGGTVLDRGYTF
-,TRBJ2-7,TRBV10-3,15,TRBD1,TGTGCCATCAGTGATTTTGTGGCAGGGGGCGACGAGCAGTACTTC,CAISDFVAGGDEQYF
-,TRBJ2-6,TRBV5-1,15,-,TGCGCCAGCAGCTTAGGGGACTCTGGGGCCAACGTCCTGACTTTC,CASSLGDSGANVLTF
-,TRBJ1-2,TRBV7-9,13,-,TGTGCCAGCAGCTTAGGGCAGGACTATGGCTACACCTTC,CASSLGQDYGYTF
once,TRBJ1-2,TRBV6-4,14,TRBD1,TGTGCCAGCAGTGACCGCGGAGGGGGCCGAGGCTACACCTTC,CASSDRGGGRGYTF
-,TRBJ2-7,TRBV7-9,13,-,TGTGCCAGCAGCTATTCCCAGTCCTACGAGCAGTACTTC,CASSYSQSYEQYF
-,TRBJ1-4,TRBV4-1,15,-,TGCGCCAGCAGCCATCCGGACATTCAAAAGGAAAAACTGTTTTTT,CASSHPDIQKEKLFF
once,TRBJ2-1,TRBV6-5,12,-,TGTGCCAGCATGGACTTTGCTCGGGAGCAGTTCTTC,CASMDFAREQFF
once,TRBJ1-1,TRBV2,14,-,TGTGCCAGCAGTGGGGGGGGGCGCGGCACTGAAGCTTTCTTT,CASSGGGRGTEAFF
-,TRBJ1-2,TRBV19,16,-,TGTGCCAGTACCATTTTTGCCGACAGCTCTAACTATGGCTACACCTTC,CASTIFADSSNYGYTF
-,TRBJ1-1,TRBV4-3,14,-,TGCGCCAGCAGCCAAGATCTATTGAACACTGAAGCTTTCTTT,CASSQDLLNTEAFF
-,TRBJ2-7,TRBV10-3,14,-,TGTGCTATTCAGGGGGAGGCCCCGGGGCGCGAGCAGTACTTC,CAIQGEAPGREQYF
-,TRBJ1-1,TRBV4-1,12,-,TGCGCCAGCAGCCAAGATCTGGTCGGAGCTTTCTTT,CASSQDLVGAFF
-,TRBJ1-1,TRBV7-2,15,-,TGTGCCAGCAGCTTAGGGGGGGGGAAGAACACTGAAGCTTTCTTT,CASSLGGGKNTEAFF
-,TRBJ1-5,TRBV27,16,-,TGTGCCAGCAGTTTATCGGTTGGGGGGAACAATCAGCCCCAGCATTTT,CASSLSVGGNNQPQHF
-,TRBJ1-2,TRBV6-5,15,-,TGTGCCAGCCAGGAGTCAGGGGAATGGGGCTATGGCTACACCTTC,CASQESGEWGYGYTF
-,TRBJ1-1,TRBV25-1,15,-,TGTGCCAGCAGTGAAGGGGTGCTGGGGGGCACTGAAGCTTTCTTT,CASSEGVLGGTEAFF
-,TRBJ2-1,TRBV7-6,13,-,TGTGCCAGCAGCTCTACAGGGGAGGTTGAGCAGTTCTTC,CASSSTGEVEQFF
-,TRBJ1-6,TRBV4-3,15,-,TGCGCCAGCAGCCAAGGACAGCCTGATAATTCACCCCTCCACTTT,CASSQGQPDNSPLHF